What follows are 10 T cell receptor beta chains derived from one specimen sequenced in a study of cytotoxic CD8 clonotypes in ibrutinib-treated CLL. The data were produced by immunoSEQ multiplex PCR, yet TCRdb's version contains in-frame clones alone and is incomplete. The sample includes 150,000 or so clones, 76% of them seen just once. The sequenced sample was PBMCs, obtained after 24 months of ibrutinib treatment. The receptors shown here come from a human donor with chronic lymphocytic leukemia.

The V gene is TRBV4-3, the J gene TRBJ2-1; D gene uncertain. Deletions cut 0 bases from V and 9 bases from J, with 21 bases between. The CDR3 length is 17 residues. Germline V gene sequence: CDR1 LGHNA, CDR2 YSLEER. The CDR3 DNA reads TGCGCCAGCAGCCAAGAACATGCCCAGGCCAGTGGCGGTGAGCAGTTCTTC. It translates to CASSQEHAQASGGEQFF.

J is TRBJ1-5 and V is TRBV19; tentatively, D is TRBD1 (6 bases). CDR3 size: 14 residues. The germline V and J ends were trimmed by 7 bases and 7 bases, with 17 bases remaining between them. Germline values: CDR1 LNHDA, CDR2 SQIVND (reference sequence). The CDR3, as DNA: TGTGCCAGTACCCCTGGGGGGCTGGGGCAGCCCCAGCATTTT. This gives the protein CASTPGGLGQPQHF.

This rearrangement joins TRBV11-2 to TRBJ2-7, with D unresolved. This CDR3 contains 15 residues. Germline V gene data show CDR1 as SGHAT and CDR2 as FQNNGV. The V gene lost 0 bases and the J gene lost 0 bases, with 9 bases spanning the gap. Written as DNA, the CDR3 is TGTGCCAGCAGCTTAGAATTGGGCAGCTCCTACGAGCAGTACTTC. Encoded protein: CASSLELGSSYEQYF.

The chain carries TRBV15 and TRBJ2-3, with 12 bases aligning to TRBD2. With 3 bases clipped from V and 7 bases from J, the junction kept 8 bases outside the gene matches. The CDR3 has 16 residues. CDR1 and CDR2 (germline): LNHNV, YYDKDF (reference sequence). CDR3 residues: CATSRPGLAGPNTQYF. As DNA, the CDR3 is TGTGCCACCAGCAGGCCCGGACTAGCGGGACCTAATACGCAGTATTTT.

With regard to this clone: Other DNA sequences within the sample encode an identical CDR3. The chain carries TRBV20-1 and TRBJ1-1, with a tentative D call TRBD1 (5 bases). Trimming took off 3 bases at V and 4 bases at J, with 6 bases between the two ends. Germline V lookup: CDR1 DFQATT, CDR2 SNEGSKA (reference sequence). This CDR3 comprises 11 residues. DNA for the CDR3: TGCAGTGCTAGGGGGGGCACTGAAGCTTTCTTT. This sequence encodes CSARGGTEAFF.

This clone showed up just once. The chain employs TRBV9 and TRBJ1-2, with unresolved D. The CDR3 totals 17 residues. Germline-derived CDR1 and CDR2 are SGDLS and YYNGEE. Trimming removed 0 bases at V and 4 bases at J, with 19 bases between. In DNA, the CDR3 is TGTGCCAGCAGCGTAGGGGGAGGGTTGTCTCTTACCTATGGCTACACCTTC. Translating it yields CASSVGGGLSLTYGYTF.

The chain uses TRBV7-3 and TRBJ2-3; possibly TRBD2 for D (6 bases). The germline V and J ends were trimmed by 5 bases and 6 bases, with 24 bases remaining between them. The CDR3 consists of 17 residues. CDR1 is SGHTA, CDR2 FQGTGA, per germline. CDR3 DNA sequence: TGTGCCAGCAGCCTATTCCCTAGCGCCGAGGCCGGGGATACGCAGTATTTT. As protein: CASSLFPSAEAGDTQYF.

The chain couples TRBV30 to TRBJ1-3; maybe TRBD1 (5 bases). With 3 bases removed from V and 7 bases from J, the gap between germline ends came to 13 bases. Germline CDR1 is GTSNPN and CDR2 is SVGIG (reference sequence). The CDR3 is 13 amino acids. The CDR3 sequence: CAWSAKGPNTIYF. In DNA form, the CDR3 reads TGTGCCTGGAGCGCTAAGGGGCCCAACACCATATATTTT.

The gene calls are TRBV4-2 and TRBJ2-3; 10 nucleotides align to TRBD2. CDR1 is LGHNA and CDR2 is YNFKEQ in the germline V gene. Trimming cost V 1 base and J 6 bases; bases outside gene matches: 7. This CDR3 has 16 residues. The CDR3 nucleotides read TGTGCCAGCAGCCAAGGAGCGGGAGGGCCCCTCGATACGCAGTATTTT. It encodes CASSQGAGGPLDTQYF.

A few counts support this clone. This chain joins TRBV18 and TRBJ1-4; no firm D call. This CDR3 contains 14 residues. V shed 6 bases and J shed 10 bases, with 18 bases lying between them. The germline CDR1 and CDR2 sequences are KGHSH and LQKENI. The CDR3: CASSPGVTSGKLFF. The DNA for the CDR3 is TGTGCCAGCTCCCCCGGGGTAACGTCTGGAAAACTGTTTTTT.